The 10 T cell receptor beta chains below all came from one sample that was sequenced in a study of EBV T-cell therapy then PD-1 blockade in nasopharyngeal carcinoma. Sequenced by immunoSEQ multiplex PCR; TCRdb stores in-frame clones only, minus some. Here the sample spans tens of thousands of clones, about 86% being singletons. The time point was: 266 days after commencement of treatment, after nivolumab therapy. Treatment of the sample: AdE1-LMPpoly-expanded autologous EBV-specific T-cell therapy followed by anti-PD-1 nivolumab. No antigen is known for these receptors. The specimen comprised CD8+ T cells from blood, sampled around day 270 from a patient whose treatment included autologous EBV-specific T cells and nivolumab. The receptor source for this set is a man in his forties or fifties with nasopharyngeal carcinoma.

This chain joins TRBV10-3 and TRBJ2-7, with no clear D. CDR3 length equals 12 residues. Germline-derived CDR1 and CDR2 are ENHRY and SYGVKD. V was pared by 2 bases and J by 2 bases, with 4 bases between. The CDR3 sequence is CAISEVPYEQYF. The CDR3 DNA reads TGTGCCATCAGTGAGGTCCCCTACGAGCAGTACTTC.

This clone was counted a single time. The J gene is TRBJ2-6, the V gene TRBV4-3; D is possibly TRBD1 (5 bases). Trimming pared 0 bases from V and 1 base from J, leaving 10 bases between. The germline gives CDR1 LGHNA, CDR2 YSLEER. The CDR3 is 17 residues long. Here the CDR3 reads CASSQDGAESGANVLTF. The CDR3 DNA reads TGCGCCAGCAGCCAAGATGGGGCGGAATCTGGGGCCAACGTCCTGACTTTC.

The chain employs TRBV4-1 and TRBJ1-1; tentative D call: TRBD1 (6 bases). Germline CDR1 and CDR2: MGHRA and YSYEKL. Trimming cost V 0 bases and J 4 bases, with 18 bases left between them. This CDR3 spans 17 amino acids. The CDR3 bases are TGCGCCAGCAGCCAAGAAGGTTCGGGGGGGCTGGGCACTGAAGCTTTCTTT. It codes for CASSQEGSGGLGTEAFF.

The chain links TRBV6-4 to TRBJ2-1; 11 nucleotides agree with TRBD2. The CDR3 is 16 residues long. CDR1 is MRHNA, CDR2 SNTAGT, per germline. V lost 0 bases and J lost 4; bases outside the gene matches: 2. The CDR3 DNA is TGTGCCAGCAGTGACTCCGGGACTAGCGGATACAATGAGCAGTTCTTC. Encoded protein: CASSDSGTSGYNEQFF.

The CDR3 protein is CASSAGLAGGPGETQYF. In DNA form, the CDR3 reads TGTGCCAGCAGCGCCGGACTAGCGGGGGGGCCGGGTGAGACCCAGTACTTC. The rearrangement joins TRBV9 to TRBJ2-5, with 15 positions matching TRBD2. In germline, CDR1 is SGDLS, CDR2 YYNGEE. The J segment lost 5 bases and the V segment lost 3 bases, leaving 8 bases of the junction unmatched. The CDR3 length is 17 residues.

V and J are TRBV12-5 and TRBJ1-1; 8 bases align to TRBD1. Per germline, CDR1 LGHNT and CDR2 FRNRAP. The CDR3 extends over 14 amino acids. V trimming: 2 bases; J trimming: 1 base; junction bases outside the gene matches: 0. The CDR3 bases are TGTGCTAGTGGTTTGACAGGGGGGAACACTGAAGCTTTCTTT. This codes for CASGLTGGNTEAFF.

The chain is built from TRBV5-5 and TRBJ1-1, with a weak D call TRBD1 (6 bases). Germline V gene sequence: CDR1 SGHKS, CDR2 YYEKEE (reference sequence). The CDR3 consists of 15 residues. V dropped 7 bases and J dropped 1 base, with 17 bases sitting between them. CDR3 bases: TGTGCCAGCCCCCCCGGGGGCGCCCGGAACACTGAAGCTTTCTTT. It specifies CASPPGGARNTEAFF. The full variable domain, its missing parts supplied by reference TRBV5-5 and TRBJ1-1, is DAGVTQSPTHLIKTRGQQVTLRCSPISGHKSVSWYQQVLGQGPQFIFQYYEKEERGRGNFPDRFSARQFPNYSSELNVNALLLGDSALYLCASPPGGARNTEAFFGQGTRLTVV.

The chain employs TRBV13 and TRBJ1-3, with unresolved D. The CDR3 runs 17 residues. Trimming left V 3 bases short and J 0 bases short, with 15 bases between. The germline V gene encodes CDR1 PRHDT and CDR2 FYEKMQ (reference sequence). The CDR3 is CASSLALQRLSGNTIYF. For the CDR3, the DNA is TGTGCCAGCAGCTTGGCCCTACAGAGACTCTCTGGAAACACCATATATTTT.

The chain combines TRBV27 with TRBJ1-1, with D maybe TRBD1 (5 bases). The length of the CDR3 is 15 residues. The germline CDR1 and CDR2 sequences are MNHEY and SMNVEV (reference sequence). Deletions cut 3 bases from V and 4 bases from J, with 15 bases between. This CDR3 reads CASSLSHRLATEAFF. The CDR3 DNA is TGTGCCAGCAGTTTGTCGCACAGGTTAGCCACTGAAGCTTTCTTT.

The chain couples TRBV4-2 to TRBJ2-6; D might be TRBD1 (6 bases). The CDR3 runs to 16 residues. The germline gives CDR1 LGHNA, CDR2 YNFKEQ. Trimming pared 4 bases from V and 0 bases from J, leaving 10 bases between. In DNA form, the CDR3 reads TGTGCCAGCAGCCCGGACAGTAGCTCTGGGGCCAACGTCCTGACTTTC. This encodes CASSPDSSSGANVLTF.